The clone carrying this T cell receptor (beta chain) appeared a single time. Its antigen is not identified. PCR amplification relied on 60 Vbeta primers (plus 13 Jbeta primers). The method was immunoSEQ multiplex PCR; TCRdb's version includes in-frame clones alone and lacks a portion of them. The sample shows 90,000 to 110,000 clones, about four fifths of them seen only once. This sample stems from a study of cytomegalovirus exposure and HLA in healthy donors. Study-wide findings and caveats: It was taken for granted in presence/absence analyses that sequencing depth across donors was roughly uniform. Association of about 17,000 TCR beta sequences with HLA alleles was found at 0.05 false discovery rate in a later analysis.

Losses at the gene ends were 3 bases for V and 6 bases for J; bases not matched to a gene: 4. Germline V gene sequence: CDR1 GTSNPN, CDR2 SVGIG (reference sequence). There are 14 residues in the CDR3. Sequencing used PBMCs. This chain connects TRBV30 to TRBJ1-4; 10 bases are shared with TRBD1. The TCR sequence derives from a man aged 30-40 years in good health and CMV-seronegative. CDR3 DNA: TGTGCCTGGAGCGCGGGACAGGGGTATGAAAAACTGTTTTTT. This codes for CAWSAGQGYEKLFF.